These T cell receptor beta chains were read from a single sample in a study of shared clonotypes between healthy human individuals. Repertoires were generated with immunoSEQ multiplex PCR, while TCRdb's copy carries only in-frame clones and drops some. This sample yields approximately 320,000 clones, of which around 86% are seen a single time; around 15% belongs to the top ten. Sequenced input: memory CD8+ T cells sorted from blood. Every receptor here comes from a man aged 18-30 years in good health. Each CDR3 is given with its conserved first and last residue.

V gene	J gene	CDR3 protein
TRBV13	TRBJ2-7	CASSLGGSYEQYF
TRBV11-2	TRBJ1-2	CASSLDGRGEYGYTF
TRBV5-1	TRBJ2-5	CASSLQGSQETQYF
TRBV25-1	TRBJ2-1	CASAWREGLSYNEQFF
TRBV7-9	TRBJ1-3	CASSPTGLGNTIYF
TRBV4-3	TRBJ2-2	CASSQPSLAGELFF
TRBV2	TRBJ2-7	CASSPAGGGYEQYF
TRBV5-1	TRBJ2-7	CASSGGASGSYEQYF
TRBV13	TRBJ2-5	CASSLLEETQYF
TRBV7-9	TRBJ2-7	CASSLVGGNEQYF
TRBV5-4	TRBJ1-6	CASSLGGMSYNSPLHF
TRBV7-9	TRBJ2-5	CATRGSQETQYF
TRBV11-2	TRBJ2-1	CASMKGYNEQFF
TRBV18	TRBJ2-7	CASSPLFRFSYEQYF
TRBV5-6	TRBJ2-7	CASSYSTGSYEQYF
TRBV4-1	TRBJ2-2	CASSPTPLVEQSNTGELFF
TRBV7-9	TRBJ2-7	CASSYEWDEQYF
TRBV28	TRBJ2-7	CASSLAWYEQYF
TRBV6-6	TRBJ1-2	CASSSAGTYYGYTF
TRBV2	TRBJ2-7	CASSLTLGTVSYEQYF
TRBV29-1	TRBJ2-1	CSLRRAFSYNEQFF
TRBV15	TRBJ1-5	CATSRDRGMSNQPQHF
TRBV4-1	TRBJ2-5	CASSQWQLQETQYF
TRBV4-2	TRBJ2-5	CASSLAILAGGRETQYF
TRBV6-5	TRBJ2-1	CASSPDGPQQFF
TRBV11-2	TRBJ2-7	CAYGLGGREQYF
TRBV11-2	TRBJ1-4	CASSFSVNEKLFF
TRBV27	TRBJ2-1	CASSLGGSYNEQFF
TRBV5-4	TRBJ2-1	CASSGGSNEQFF
TRBV4-2	TRBJ2-7	CASSYNSGTGFREQYF
TRBV7-6	TRBJ2-3	CASSPQTGTLDTQYF
TRBV6-5	TRBJ2-1	CASSYGNNEQFF
TRBV7-9	TRBJ2-1	CASSSLAGGTLDNEQFF
TRBV7-2	TRBJ2-3	CASSFHSGGDTQYF
TRBV28	TRBJ1-4	CATLETGILNEKLFF
TRBV27	TRBJ2-7	CASSPGLSYEQYF
TRBV4-3	TRBJ2-7	CASSQRTSISYEQYF
TRBV10-3	TRBJ1-5	CAISPGTGGYQPQHF
TRBV6-5	TRBJ1-1	CASRGGPEAFF
TRBV30	TRBJ1-5	CAWSVGGASNQPQHF
TRBV9	TRBJ1-2	CASTLEGRGPGYGYTF
TRBV6-1	TRBJ2-7	CASRLTDSYEQYF
TRBV27	TRBJ2-1	CASSPGRGPYNEQFF
TRBV6-4	TRBJ1-1	CASSDSKEAFF
TRBV10-3	TRBJ2-7	CAITRHRDRDSYEQYF
TRBV27	TRBJ1-5	CASSFRQGNQPQHF
TRBV2	TRBJ2-1	CASSIQGEGDNEQFF
TRBV7-8	TRBJ2-7	CASSRLVGQAVSYEQYF
TRBV5-6	TRBJ1-5	CASSEGDLQPQHF
TRBV4-2	TRBJ1-5	CASSQRGSSNQPQHF
TRBV29-1	TRBJ2-3	CSVVGDTQYF